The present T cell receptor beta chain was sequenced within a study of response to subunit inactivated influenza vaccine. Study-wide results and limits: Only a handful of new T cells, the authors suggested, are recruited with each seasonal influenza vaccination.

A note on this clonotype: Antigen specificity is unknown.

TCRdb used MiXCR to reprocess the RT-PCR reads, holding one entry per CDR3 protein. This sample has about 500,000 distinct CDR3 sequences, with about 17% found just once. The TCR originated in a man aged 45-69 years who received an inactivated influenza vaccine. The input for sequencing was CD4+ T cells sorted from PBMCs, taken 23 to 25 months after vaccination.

The CDR3 coding sequence is TGTGCCAGCAGCTTAACGGCGGGGGGGCGGGCTTACAATGAGCAGTTCTTC. Its translation is CASSLTAGGRAYNEQFF. The V gene is TRBV7-2, the J gene TRBJ2-1, with 9 nucleotides matching TRBD2. The CDR3 contains 17 residues. V was clipped by 2 bases and J by 4 bases; unmatched bases: 9. CDR1 and CDR2 from the germline V gene are SGHTA and FQGNSA. Complete variable domain (other parts from reference TRBV7-2 and TRBJ2-1): GAGVSQSPSNKVTEKGKDVELRCDPISGHTALYWYRQSLGQGLEFLIYFQGNSAPDKSGLPSDRFSAERTGGSVSTLTIQRTQQEDSAVYLCASSLTAGGRAYNEQFFGPGTRLTVL.